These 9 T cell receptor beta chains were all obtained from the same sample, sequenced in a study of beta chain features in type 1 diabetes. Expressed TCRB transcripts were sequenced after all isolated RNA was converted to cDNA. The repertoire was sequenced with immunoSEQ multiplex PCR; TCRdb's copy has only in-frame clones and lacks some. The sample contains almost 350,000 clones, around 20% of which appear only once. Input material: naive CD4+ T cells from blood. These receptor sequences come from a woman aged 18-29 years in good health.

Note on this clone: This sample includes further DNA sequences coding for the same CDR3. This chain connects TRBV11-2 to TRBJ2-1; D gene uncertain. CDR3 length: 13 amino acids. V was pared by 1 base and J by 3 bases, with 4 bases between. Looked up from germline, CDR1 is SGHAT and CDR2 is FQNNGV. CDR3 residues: CASSLAGYNEQFF. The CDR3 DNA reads TGTGCCAGCAGCTTAGCGGGCTACAATGAGCAGTTCTTC.

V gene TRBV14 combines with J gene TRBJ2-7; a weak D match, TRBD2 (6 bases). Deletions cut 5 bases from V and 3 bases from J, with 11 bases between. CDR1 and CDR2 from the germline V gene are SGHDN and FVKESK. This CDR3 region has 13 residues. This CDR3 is CASSSGEGYEQYF. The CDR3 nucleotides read TGTGCCAGCAGCTCGGGAGAAGGCTACGAGCAGTACTTC.

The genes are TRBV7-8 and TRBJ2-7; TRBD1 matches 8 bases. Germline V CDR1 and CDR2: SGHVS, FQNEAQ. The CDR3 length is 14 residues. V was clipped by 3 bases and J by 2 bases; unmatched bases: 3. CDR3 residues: CASSLGTGPYEQYF. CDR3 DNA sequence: TGTGCCAGCAGCTTGGGGACAGGCCCCTACGAGCAGTACTTC.

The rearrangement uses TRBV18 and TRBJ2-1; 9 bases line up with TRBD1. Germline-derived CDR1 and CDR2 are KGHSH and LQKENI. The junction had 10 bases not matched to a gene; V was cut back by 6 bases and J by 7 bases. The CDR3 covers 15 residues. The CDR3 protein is CASSAGTGTFNEQFF. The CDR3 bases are TGTGCCAGCTCGGCCGGGACAGGGACGTTTAATGAGCAGTTCTTC.

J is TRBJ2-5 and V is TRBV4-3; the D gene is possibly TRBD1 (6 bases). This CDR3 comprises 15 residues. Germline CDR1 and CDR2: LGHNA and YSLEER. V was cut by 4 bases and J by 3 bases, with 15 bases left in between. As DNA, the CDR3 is TGCGCCAGCAGCCGCTTTGGTGGGGGCGAAGAGACCCAGTACTTC. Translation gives CASSRFGGGEETQYF.

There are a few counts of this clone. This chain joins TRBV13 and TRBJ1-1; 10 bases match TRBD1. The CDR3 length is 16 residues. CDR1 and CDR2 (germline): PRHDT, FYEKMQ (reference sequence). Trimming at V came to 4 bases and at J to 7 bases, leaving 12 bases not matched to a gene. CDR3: CASSSTSGTGVGEAFF. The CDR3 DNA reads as TGTGCCAGCAGCTCAACATCCGGGACAGGGGTTGGTGAAGCTTTCTTT.

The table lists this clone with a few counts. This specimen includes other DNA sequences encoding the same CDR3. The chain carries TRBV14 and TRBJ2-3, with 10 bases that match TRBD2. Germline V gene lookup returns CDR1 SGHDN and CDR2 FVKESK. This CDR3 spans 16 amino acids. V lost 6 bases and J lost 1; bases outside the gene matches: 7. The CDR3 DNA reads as TGTGCCAGCAGTCGACGACTAGCGGGCGGCACAGATACGCAGTATTTT. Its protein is CASSRRLAGGTDTQYF.

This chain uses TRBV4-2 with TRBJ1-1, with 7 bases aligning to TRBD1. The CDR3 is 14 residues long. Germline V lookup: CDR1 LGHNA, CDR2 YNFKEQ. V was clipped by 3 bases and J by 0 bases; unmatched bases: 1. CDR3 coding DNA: TGTGCCAGCAGCCAGGGACAGATGAACACTGAAGCTTTCTTT. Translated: CASSQGQMNTEAFF.

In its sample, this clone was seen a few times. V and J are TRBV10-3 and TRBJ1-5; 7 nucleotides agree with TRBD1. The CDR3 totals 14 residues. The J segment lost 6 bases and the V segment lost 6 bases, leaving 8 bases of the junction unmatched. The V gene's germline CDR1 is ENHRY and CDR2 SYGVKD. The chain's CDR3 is CAIRSDRLGQPQHF. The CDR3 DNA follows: TGTGCCATCAGATCGGACAGGCTCGGTCAGCCCCAGCATTTT.